The sequence of this TCR beta chain was determined in a study of shared clonotypes between healthy human individuals. Study outcomes and limitations: Generally, naive subsets (rather than memory subsets) showed larger estimated richness.

This CDR3 comprises 16 residues. Looked up from germline, CDR1 is SGHRS and CDR2 is YFSETQ. The junction had 4 bases not matched to a gene; V was cut back by 3 bases and J by 5 bases. Turning to this clone: The antigen is undetermined.

The investigators split CD4+ cells into a CD45RA+ naive subset and a CD45RA-negative memory subset. Clones were read by immunoSEQ multiplex PCR, and TCRdb kept only the in-frame ones, dropping some. This table has a few million clones, more than 80% appearing once. What was sequenced was naive CD4+ T cells from PBMCs. Subset given: CD45RA+ positively selected. V and J are TRBV5-1 and TRBJ2-3; 15 positions match TRBD2. The sequence was obtained from a man younger than 35 in good health. Some clones in this sample may be carry-over from other donors' samples. CDR3 sequence (DNA): TGCGCCAGCAGCTGGGAGGGACTAGCGGGAGGAGATACGCAGTATTTT. This encodes CASSWEGLAGGDTQYF.